Presented here are 23 T cell receptor beta chains from one specimen sequenced in a study of graft-versus-host responses after intestinal transplantation. TCRdb keeps only in-frame clones here, not all; method: immunoSEQ multiplex PCR. In the table there are roughly 100,000 clones, over 85% of which are singletons. The antigens these receptors bind are not known. Sample: unstimulated CD8+ T cells sorted from spleen or lymph node cells, taken before intestinal transplant. These TCRs come from a human donor who received an intestinal transplant.

This chain uses TRBV19 with TRBJ1-6; 10 bases agree with TRBD1. There are 15 residues in the CDR3. Looked up from germline, CDR1 is LNHDA and CDR2 is SQIVND (reference sequence). V lost 2 bases, J lost 9 bases, and 4 bases stayed unmatched. As DNA, the CDR3 is TGTGCCAGTAGTATAATGGACAGGGGGGGTTCACCCCTCCACTTT. Protein product: CASSIMDRGGSPLHF. The whole variable domain, filled in from reference TRBV19 and TRBJ1-6, reads DGGITQSPKYLFRKEGQNVTLSCEQNLNHDAMYWYRQDPGQGLRLIYYSQIVNDFQKGDIAEGYSVSREKKESFPLTVTSAQKNPTAFYLCASSIMDRGGSPLHFGNGTRLTVT.

The chain is built from TRBV11-2 and TRBJ1-4, with 7 positions matching TRBD1. This CDR3 spans 15 amino acids. Germline loops: CDR1 SGHAT, CDR2 FQNNGV. With V trimmed by 4 bases and J by 8 bases, 10 bases remained unmatched. CDR3 region: CASSSWDRGNEKLFF. CDR3 nucleotide sequence: TGTGCCAGCAGCTCGTGGGACAGAGGGAACGAAAAACTGTTTTTT.

This chain connects TRBV11-2 to TRBJ1-3; weak D call: TRBD1 (6 bases). The CDR3 sequence is 15 residues long. V lost 5 bases and J lost 4, with 15 bases in between. Germline V gives CDR1 SGHAT, CDR2 FQNNGV. This CDR3 reads CASSLEVGAGNTIYF. Written as DNA, the CDR3 is TGTGCCAGCAGCCTTGAGGTGGGGGCCGGAAACACCATATATTTT. Filled out from reference TRBV11-2 and TRBJ1-3, the complete variable domain reads EAGVAQSPRYKIIEKRQSVAFWCNPISGHATLYWYQQILGQGPKLLIQFQNNGVVDDSQLPKDRFSAERLKGVDSTLKIQPAKLEDSAVYLCASSLEVGAGNTIYFGEGSWLTVV.

In its sample, this clone was seen once. Other DNA sequences from this sample encode an identical CDR3 as well. The chain combines TRBV4-1 with TRBJ1-2; the D gene is possibly TRBD1 (6 bases). The V gene's germline CDR1 is MGHRA and CDR2 YSYEKL. This CDR3 has 15 residues. V lost 1 base to trimming and J lost 4 bases, with 13 bases between them. DNA of the CDR3: TGCGCCAGCAGCCAAGCTGGGGGGCGCAGCTATGGCTACACCTTC. Residues: CASSQAGGRSYGYTF.

The CDR3 nucleotides read TGCGCCAGCAGCCCCGTAACCGGGACAAAAGAGACCCAGTACTTC. Protein product: CASSPVTGTKETQYF. The chain joins TRBV5-1 to TRBJ2-5; weak D call: TRBD1 (6 bases). Trimming cost V 4 bases and J 3 bases, with 16 bases left between them. This CDR3 has 15 amino acids. Germline CDR1 and CDR2: SGHRS and YFSETQ.

The CDR3 bases are TGTGCCAGCAGTGACACGACAGGGCAGAACACTGAAGCTTTCTTT. Encoded protein: CASSDTTGQNTEAFF. V usage is TRBV27 and J usage is TRBJ1-1; 7 nucleotides match TRBD1. J gave up 1 base and V 5 bases, and 7 bases lay outside the gene matches. The length of the CDR3 is 15 residues. Germline CDR1 reads MNHEY; CDR2 reads SMNVEV (reference sequence).

This clone was recorded once. This sequence joins TRBV7-6 and TRBJ2-1, with D possibly being TRBD2 (6 bases). Germline CDR1 and CDR2: SGHVS and FNYEAQ. Trimming removed 5 bases at V and 8 bases at J, with 13 bases between. The CDR3 covers 13 residues. As DNA, the CDR3 is TGTGCCAGCAGCCCCGGGGGACGGGATGAGCAGTTCTTC. It yields the protein CASSPGGRDEQFF. The whole variable domain, filled in from reference TRBV7-6 and TRBJ2-1, reads GAGVSQSPRYKVTKRGQDVALRCDPISGHVSLYWYRQALGQGPEFLTYFNYEAQQDKSGLPNDRFSAERPEGSISTLTIQRTEQRDSAMYRCASSPGGRDEQFFGPGTRLTVL.

The chain uses TRBV4-1 and TRBJ2-7; D gene unclear. Germline CDR1 MGHRA, CDR2 YSYEKL. Trimming pared 0 bases from V and 3 bases from J, leaving 15 bases between. The CDR3 is 16 amino acids. CDR3 residues: CASSQDGTNPSYEQYF. DNA for the CDR3: TGCGCCAGCAGCCAAGATGGAACGAACCCAAGCTACGAGCAGTACTTC.

V usage is TRBV15 and J usage is TRBJ1-1, with a tentative D call TRBD1 (5 bases). Trimming removed 0 bases from V and 3 bases from J, with 14 bases in between. This CDR3 region has 16 residues. The germline gives CDR1 LNHNV, CDR2 YYDKDF (reference sequence). Here the CDR3 reads CATSRDLGGRDTEAFF. The DNA for the CDR3 is TGTGCCACCAGCAGAGATCTTGGGGGAAGGGACACTGAAGCTTTCTTT.

This clone was found once. The genes are TRBV10-3 and TRBJ2-5; TRBD1 matches at 10 bases. The J call could be wrong; TRBJ2-7 is a better fit for the DNA end. The germline gives CDR1 ENHRY, CDR2 SYGVKD. The CDR3 has 16 residues. Here the CDR3 reads CAISESTGTGAYEQYF. The CDR3 DNA is TGTGCCATCAGTGAGAGTACCGGGACAGGGGCCTACGAGCAGTACTTC.

The chain combines TRBV9 with TRBJ1-6; D is perhaps TRBD1 (6 bases). CDR1 is SGDLS and CDR2 is YYNGEE in the germline V gene. This CDR3 spans 15 amino acids. The V end was cut by 3 bases, the J end by 6 bases, with 13 bases between. The CDR3 protein is CASSADGQTNSPLHF. Here the CDR3 DNA reads TGTGCCAGCAGCGCCGACGGACAGACTAATTCACCCCTCCACTTT.

The chain couples TRBV27 to TRBJ1-1; D gene unclear. With 3 bases removed from V and 0 bases from J, the gap between germline ends came to 5 bases. The length of the CDR3 is 13 residues. The germline gives CDR1 MNHEY, CDR2 SMNVEV (reference sequence). The CDR3 DNA reads TGTGCCAGCAGTTTTTCAGTGAACACTGAAGCTTTCTTT. It encodes CASSFSVNTEAFF.

The rearrangement joins TRBV5-1 to TRBJ2-1, with 8 bases that match TRBD2. The CDR3 is made up of 14 amino acids. Trimming at V came to 4 bases and at J to 7 bases, leaving 7 bases not matched to a gene. The V gene's germline CDR1 is SGHRS and CDR2 YFSETQ. The DNA for the CDR3 is TGCGCCAGCAGCCCGGGGGGGCCGGAGAATGAGCAGTTCTTC. This sequence encodes CASSPGGPENEQFF.

This rearrangement joins TRBV4-1 to TRBJ2-5, with 8 bases fitting TRBD1. The CDR3 consists of 16 residues. The germline CDR1 and CDR2 sequences are MGHRA and YSYEKL. The V gene end was trimmed by 3 bases and the J gene end by 2 bases; junction bases not matched to a gene: 8. For the CDR3, the DNA is TGCGCCAGCAGCCATCACCCCACAGGGGGGCAAGAGACCCAGTACTTC. Amino acids: CASSHHPTGGQETQYF.

V usage is TRBV9 and J usage is TRBJ2-1, with D tentatively TRBD1 (6 bases). CDR1 and CDR2 from the germline V gene are SGDLS and YYNGEE. There are 15 residues in the CDR3. Trimming pared 4 bases from V and 4 bases from J, leaving 15 bases between. As DNA, the CDR3 is TGTGCCAGCAGCCCCCCGACAGGAAAGTACAATGAGCAGTTCTTC. It codes for CASSPPTGKYNEQFF.

This sequence joins TRBV5-6 and TRBJ2-3; D possibly corresponds to TRBD2 (5 bases). Looked up from germline, CDR1 is SGHDT and CDR2 is YYEEEE. The V end was cut by 0 bases, the J end by 0 bases, with 11 bases between. The CDR3 covers 16 residues. The CDR3: CASSLGGLGSTDTQYF. DNA for the CDR3: TGTGCCAGCAGCTTGGGCGGGCTGGGTAGCACAGATACGCAGTATTTT. Looking up the rest from reference TRBV5-6 and TRBJ2-3 gives the full variable domain: DAGVTQSPTHLIKTRGQQVTLRCSPKSGHDTVSWYQQALGQGPQFIFQYYEEEERQRGNFPDRFSGHQFPNYSSELNVNALLLGDSALYLCASSLGGLGSTDTQYFGPGTRLTVL.

The chain carries TRBV5-6 and TRBJ2-1; D is perhaps TRBD1 or TRBD2 (5 bases each). V lost 2 bases, J lost 4 bases, and 13 bases lay in between. The CDR3 runs to 15 residues. The germline gives CDR1 SGHDT, CDR2 YYEEEE. The CDR3 bases are TGTGCCAGCAGCTTTAACGGGGCACTATACAATGAGCAGTTCTTC. Encoded protein: CASSFNGALYNEQFF.

The chain has TRBV7-6 and TRBJ1-4; tentative D call: TRBD1 (5 bases). The V gene lost 1 base and the J gene lost 8 bases, with 11 bases spanning the gap. This CDR3 region has 14 residues. Germline-derived CDR1 and CDR2 are SGHVS and FNYEAQ. The CDR3 nucleotides are TGTGCCAGCAGCTTAGTGGGGCAGTTGGAAAAACTGTTTTTT. Translating it yields CASSLVGQLEKLFF.

The chain joins TRBV5-4 to TRBJ2-7; 9 bases line up with TRBD1. Germline V gene data show CDR1 as SGHNT and CDR2 as YYREEE (reference sequence). V gave up 0 bases and J gave up 5 bases; unmatched junction bases: 15. The CDR3 covers 18 residues. The CDR3: CASSLAVVGGTGSDEQYF. The CDR3 nucleotides are TGTGCCAGCAGCTTGGCCGTGGTTGGGGGGACAGGGAGCGACGAGCAGTACTTC.

J is TRBJ1-1 and V is TRBV5-1, with 7 bases aligning to TRBD1. V was pared by 2 bases and J by 6 bases, with 10 bases of the junction left unmatched. CDR3 length: 15 amino acids. The germline CDR1 and CDR2 sequences are SGHRS and YFSETQ. CDR3 sequence: CASSFSTGAGAEAFF. CDR3 DNA sequence: TGCGCCAGCAGCTTCTCCACAGGGGCGGGCGCTGAAGCTTTCTTT. Using reference TRBV5-1 and TRBJ1-1 for the parts outside the CDR3, the full variable domain is KAGVTQTPRYLIKTRGQQVTLSCSPISGHRSVSWYQQTPGQGLQFLFEYFSETQRNKGNFPGRFSGRQFSNSRSEMNVSTLELGDSALYLCASSFSTGAGAEAFFGQGTRLTVV.

The chain is built from TRBV28 and TRBJ2-5, with D possibly matching TRBD2 (6 bases). This CDR3 contains 14 residues. V gave up 7 bases and J gave up 2 bases, with 14 bases separating them. Germline V lookup: CDR1 MDHEN, CDR2 SYDVKM. CDR3 sequence: CASTSSVFQETQYF. DNA for the CDR3: TGTGCCAGCACCTCTAGCGTATTTCAAGAGACCCAGTACTTC. Filled out from reference TRBV28 and TRBJ2-5, the complete variable domain reads DVKVTQSSRYLVKRTGEKVFLECVQDMDHENMFWYRQDPGLGLRLIYFSYDVKMKEKGDIPEGYSVSREKKERFSLILESASTNQTSMYLCASTSSVFQETQYFGPGTRLLVL.

The chain joins TRBV4-1 to TRBJ1-2; D ambiguous. The V end was cut by 0 bases, the J end by 1 base, with 15 bases between. Germline CDR1 and CDR2: MGHRA and YSYEKL. CDR3 length: 17 residues. The CDR3 region is CASSQDILPDFNYGYTF. CDR3 DNA sequence: TGCGCCAGCAGCCAAGATATATTACCGGACTTTAACTATGGCTACACCTTC.

The V gene is TRBV30, the J gene TRBJ2-2; no reliable D call. The CDR3 runs to 13 residues. The germline V gene encodes CDR1 GTSNPN and CDR2 SVGIG (reference sequence). Deletions cut 2 bases from V and 5 bases from J, with 9 bases between. In nucleotides, the CDR3 is TGTGCCTGGAGTCCCACTATGACCGGGGAGCTGTTTTTT. It specifies CAWSPTMTGELFF.